This T cell receptor (beta chain) appears in the sequencing data of a study of blood T cell repertoires in COVID-19. Overall study context: Whether acute or convalescent, the COVID-19 samples came from the United States, Italy and Spain. T cells, B-cell-depleted T cells, or PBMCs supplied cDNA or gDNA.

This clone was detected only a few times. Per the original data handling: Amplification with reference gene primers provided the estimates of nucleated cell counts. The data were produced by immunoSEQ multiplex PCR, yet TCRdb's version contains in-frame clones alone and is incomplete. Clone size and the V and J calls come from that table; the DNA yielded D and trimming. Of roughly 250,000 clones in the sample, roughly four fifths were seen once. V gave up 6 bases and J gave up 0 bases, with 11 bases separating them. The CDR3 is 14 residues long. Germline assignment: CDR1 PRHDT and CDR2 FYEKMQ (reference sequence).

The sequence was obtained from a woman aged 65 to 85 with acute or convalescent COVID-19. The chain employs TRBV13 and TRBJ1-1, with a tentative D call TRBD1 (5 bases). Source material: peripheral blood. CDR3 bases: TGTGCCAGCAGAACCCTCAGGGTGAACACTGAAGCTTTCTTT. As protein: CASRTLRVNTEAFF.